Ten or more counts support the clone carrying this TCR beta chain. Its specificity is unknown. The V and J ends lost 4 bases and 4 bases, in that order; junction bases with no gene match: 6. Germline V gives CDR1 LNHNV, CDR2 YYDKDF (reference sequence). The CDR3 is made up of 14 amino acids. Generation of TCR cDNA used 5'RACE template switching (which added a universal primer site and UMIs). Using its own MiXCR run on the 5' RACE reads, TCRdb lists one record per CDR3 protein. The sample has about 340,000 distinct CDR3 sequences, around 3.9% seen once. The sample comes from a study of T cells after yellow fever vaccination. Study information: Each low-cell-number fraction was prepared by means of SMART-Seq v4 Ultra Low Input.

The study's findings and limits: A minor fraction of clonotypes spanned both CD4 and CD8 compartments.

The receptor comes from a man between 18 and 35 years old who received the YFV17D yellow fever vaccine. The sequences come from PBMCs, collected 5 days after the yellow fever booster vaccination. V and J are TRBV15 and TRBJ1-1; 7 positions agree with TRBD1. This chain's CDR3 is CATSTRTGGTEAFF. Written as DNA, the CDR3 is TGTGCCACCAGCACCCGGACAGGCGGCACTGAAGCTTTCTTT.